Each of the 7 T cell receptor beta chains below was sequenced from the same sample in a study of T cells after posttransplantation cyclophosphamide. The repertoire was sequenced with immunoSEQ multiplex PCR; TCRdb's copy has only in-frame clones and lacks some. The sample includes some 64,000 clones, 93% of them seen just once. Sequenced sample: PBMCs. These receptor sequences come from a woman in her thirties in good health and a related stem cell transplant donor.

This sequence joins TRBV5-1 and TRBJ1-1, with 9 bases aligning to TRBD1. CDR1 SGHRS and CDR2 YFSETQ come from the germline V gene. The CDR3 totals 14 residues. Unmatched junction bases numbered 5, after V lost 4 bases and J lost 4 bases. The CDR3 reads CASSPGQGGTEAFF. In nucleotides, the CDR3 is TGCGCCAGCAGCCCGGGACAGGGTGGCACTGAAGCTTTCTTT.

The rearrangement uses TRBV11-2 and TRBJ1-1; D remains ambiguous. The CDR3 runs 16 residues. The V gene's germline CDR1 is SGHAT and CDR2 FQNNGV. V dropped 2 bases and J dropped 1 base, with 14 bases sitting between them. CDR3 nucleotide sequence: TGTGCCAGCAGCTTATATCTTGCGACATCGAACACTGAAGCTTTCTTT. It codes for CASSLYLATSNTEAFF.

J is TRBJ1-2 and V is TRBV2, with 7 bases lining up with TRBD1. V trimming: 6 bases; J trimming: 4 bases; junction bases outside the gene matches: 14. This CDR3 is built from 16 residues. Germline-derived CDR1 and CDR2 are SNHLY and FYNNEI. The CDR3, as DNA: TGTGCCAGCAGGGTTACAGGGGCCCTACCAATCTATGGCTACACCTTC. Its protein product is CASRVTGALPIYGYTF.

The CDR3 region has the DNA TGCGCCAGCAGCCCTCGCGACAGGGATTACACCGGGGAGCTGTTTTTT. It is translated as CASSPRDRDYTGELFF. The chain carries TRBV4-3 and TRBJ2-2; 7 bases are a match to TRBD1. Per the germline V gene, CDR1 is LGHNA and CDR2 is YSLEER. The CDR3 covers 16 residues. J was trimmed by 3 bases and V by 4 bases; bases with no gene match: 8.

CDR3 amino acids: CASSYSPRQGGYGYTF. The DNA of the CDR3 is TGTGCCAGCAGTTACTCCCCCAGACAGGGAGGCTATGGCTACACCTTC. This chain joins TRBV6-5 and TRBJ1-2; 7 nucleotides line up with TRBD1. Germline V lookup: CDR1 MNHEY, CDR2 SVGAGI. The V segment lost 0 bases and the J segment 4 bases; nucleotides outside the gene matches: 8. This CDR3 contains 16 residues.

The rearrangement joins TRBV15 to TRBJ2-3; TRBD2 aligns across 7 bases. Germline V gene data show CDR1 as LNHNV and CDR2 as YYDKDF (reference sequence). This CDR3 comprises 16 residues. V was pared by 5 bases and J by 1 base, with 9 bases of the junction left unmatched. The DNA for the CDR3 is TGTGCCACCAGCGACTGGGGGGGACGTCGCACAGATACGCAGTATTTT. Translating it yields CATSDWGGRRTDTQYF.

This chain joins TRBV9 and TRBJ2-7; 7 bases are shared with TRBD1. The germline V gene has CDR1 SGDLS and CDR2 YYNGEE. With 0 bases clipped from V and 4 bases from J, the junction kept 7 bases outside the gene matches. The CDR3 is 15 amino acids. In DNA form, the CDR3 reads TGTGCCAGCAGCGTAGCCCCCCAGGGGGATTACGAGCAGTACTTC. It codes for CASSVAPQGDYEQYF.